These 27 T cell receptor beta chains were all obtained from the same sample, sequenced in a study of shared clonotypes between healthy human individuals. Generated by immunoSEQ multiplex PCR, the TCRdb table keeps only in-frame clones and is missing some. This table has hundreds of thousands of clones, 85% to 95% appearing once. CD8 cells classed as naive were CD45RO-negative and positively selected for CCR7, excluding terminally differentiated effector memory CD45RA+ cells. Sequencing was done on a sample of naive CD8+ T cells sorted from blood. These receptors all stem from a man aged 30 to 45 in good health.

The V call is TRBV7-6, the J call TRBJ2-1; maybe TRBD2 (6 bases). Germline values: CDR1 SGHVS, CDR2 FNYEAQ. V lost 3 bases and J 8 bases, leaving 14 bases between the germline ends. The CDR3 is made up of 14 amino acids. CDR3: CASSFGPGVDEQFF. The CDR3, as DNA: TGTGCCAGCAGCTTCGGTCCGGGGGTTGATGAGCAGTTCTTC.

The chain carries TRBV11-2 and TRBJ2-7; 7 bases fit TRBD1. The CDR3 extends over 15 amino acids. Germline V gives CDR1 SGHAT, CDR2 FQNNGV. V was clipped by 4 bases and J by 1 base; unmatched bases: 7. CDR3 DNA sequence: TGTGCCAGCAGCTCGGAACGGGACAGATCCTACGAGCAGTACTTC. This sequence encodes CASSSERDRSYEQYF.

The gene calls are TRBV28 and TRBJ1-2; D is perhaps TRBD1 (6 bases). CDR1 is MDHEN, CDR2 SYDVKM, per germline. V lost 1 base and J 2 bases, leaving 14 bases between the germline ends. The CDR3 runs 16 residues. This chain's CDR3 is CASSLLLEGQNYGYTF. The CDR3, as DNA: TGTGCCAGCAGTTTATTGCTCGAGGGACAAAACTATGGCTACACCTTC.

This clone has a single count. The chain combines TRBV10-3 with TRBJ1-3, with TRBD1 as a possible D gene (6 bases). CDR1 is ENHRY, CDR2 SYGVKD, per germline. The CDR3 consists of 17 residues. V was pared by 6 bases and J by 0 bases, with 18 bases between. CDR3 amino acids: CAIRRESNRDSGNTIYF. The CDR3 DNA is TGTGCCATCAGGAGGGAATCGAACAGGGACTCTGGAAACACCATATATTTT.

The V and J genes are TRBV7-9 and TRBJ2-3; 7 bases are shared with TRBD2. Trimming took 11 bases from V and 8 from J; bases not matched to a gene: 13. The germline gives CDR1 SEHNR, CDR2 FQNEAQ (reference sequence). The CDR3 sequence is 13 residues long. The CDR3 DNA sequence: TGTGCCCAGATCTTGGCGGGAGAACGTACGCAGTATTTT. Protein sequence: CAQILAGERTQYF.

This chain links TRBV7-6 with TRBJ2-1; D ambiguous. CDR1 SGHVS and CDR2 FNYEAQ come from the germline V gene. This CDR3 has 15 residues. The V and J ends lost 0 bases and 4 bases respectively, with 10 bases between them. The CDR3 region has the DNA TGTGCCAGCAGCTTAGCCGCAACCTATTACAATGAGCAGTTCTTC. Protein product: CASSLAATYYNEQFF.

The CDR3 here is CSVRRENTGELFF. The CDR3 DNA is TGCAGCGTGCGCAGGGAGAACACCGGGGAGCTGTTTTTT. This chain uses TRBV29-1 with TRBJ2-2, with TRBD1 as a possible D gene (5 bases). Germline V gives CDR1 SQVTM, CDR2 ANQGSEA. This CDR3 comprises 13 residues. With 6 bases removed from V and 1 base from J, the gap between germline ends came to 9 bases.

The V gene is TRBV4-1, the J gene TRBJ1-1, with TRBD1 identical over 7 bases. V trimming: 7 bases; J trimming: 5 bases; junction bases outside the gene matches: 7. The CDR3 extends over 13 amino acids. Looked up from germline, CDR1 is MGHRA and CDR2 is YSYEKL. The CDR3 DNA reads as TGCGCCAGCAAGTGGCAGGGGGAAACTGAAGCTTTCTTT. It encodes CASKWQGETEAFF.

This chain joins TRBV27 and TRBJ2-7; 7 bases fit TRBD1. Germline lookup yields CDR1 MNHEY and CDR2 SMNVEV (reference sequence). The CDR3 extends over 14 amino acids. Trimming cost V 3 bases and J 4 bases; bases outside gene matches: 6. In DNA, the CDR3 is TGTGCCAGCAGTTTCCATGGGACAGATTACGAGCAGTACTTC. This gives the protein CASSFHGTDYEQYF.

This clone was observed a few times. V is TRBV19 and J is TRBJ1-5; D might be TRBD1 (6 bases). The CDR3 length is 15 residues. With 7 bases removed from V and 2 bases from J, the gap between germline ends came to 15 bases. Germline CDR1 and CDR2: LNHDA and SQIVND (reference sequence). Here the CDR3 DNA reads TGTGCCAGTACTTCACAGGGTTGGGGCAATCAGCCCCAGCATTTT. Protein product: CASTSQGWGNQPQHF.

This chain connects TRBV18 to TRBJ2-3; D is undetermined. The CDR3 covers 16 residues. The V gene's germline CDR1 is KGHSH and CDR2 LQKENI. Trimming stripped 0 bases from V and 5 bases from J, with 15 bases between. The CDR3 loop reads CASSPPGISMGDTQYF. Written as DNA, the CDR3 is TGTGCCAGCTCACCACCGGGGATATCAATGGGAGATACGCAGTATTTT.

The chain links TRBV9 to TRBJ2-2; TRBD1 matches at 7 bases. The V segment lost 4 bases and the J segment 6 bases; nucleotides outside the gene matches: 9. The germline gives CDR1 SGDLS, CDR2 YYNGEE. This CDR3 is built from 15 residues. The CDR3 nucleotides are TGTGCCAGCAGCTTGGACCAGGGGGTGCCCGGGGAGCTGTTTTTT. This gives the protein CASSLDQGVPGELFF.

The V and J genes are TRBV5-1 and TRBJ2-1; D call uncertain. Looked up from germline, CDR1 is SGHRS and CDR2 is YFSETQ. V was shortened by 4 bases and J by 10 bases, with 12 bases between the two germline ends. The CDR3 is made up of 12 amino acids. CDR3 nucleotides: TGCGCCAGCAGCACGACTGGGCCCGAGCAGTTCTTC. Its protein product is CASSTTGPEQFF.

This chain uses TRBV19 with TRBJ2-5; D is possibly TRBD1 or TRBD2 (5 bases each). Looked up from germline, CDR1 is LNHDA and CDR2 is SQIVND (reference sequence). This CDR3 has 15 residues. The germline V and J ends were trimmed by 3 bases and 2 bases, with 13 bases remaining between them. CDR3 sequence (DNA): TGTGCCAGTAGTATTCCAAGGGACGAGCAAGAGACCCAGTACTTC. This gives the protein CASSIPRDEQETQYF.

The V and J genes are TRBV10-3 and TRBJ1-1; the D is unclear. The V end lost 2 bases, the J end lost 4 bases, and 20 bases lay between the germline ends. Germline CDR1 ENHRY, CDR2 SYGVKD. The CDR3 is 17 amino acids. This CDR3 is CAISERESLGASTEAFF. DNA of the CDR3: TGTGCCATCAGTGAGCGAGAATCCCTAGGTGCTAGCACTGAAGCTTTCTTT.

A single count supports this clone. The chain has TRBV30 and TRBJ1-5; the D gene is possibly TRBD1 (6 bases). V lost 2 bases and J 7 bases, leaving 15 bases between the germline ends. CDR1 is GTSNPN, CDR2 SVGIG, per germline (reference sequence). The CDR3 length is 14 residues. DNA for the CDR3: TGTGCCTGGAGTTTTAGGGGGATTCGCCAGCCCCAGCATTTT. Its translation: CAWSFRGIRQPQHF.

In the case of this clone: At one boundary the junction diverges from the germline segment, which might be a read error. The genes are TRBV7-9 and TRBJ2-1; 12 bases fit TRBD2. The CDR3 has 14 amino acids. CDR1 and CDR2 (germline): SEHNR, FQNEAQ (reference sequence). The CDR3 loop is CASSLAGGPDEQFF. CDR3 nucleotides: TGTGCCAGCAGCCTAGCGGGAGGGCCGGATGAGCAGTTCTTC.

The V gene is TRBV27, the J gene TRBJ2-2; possibly TRBD2 for D (6 bases). There are 13 residues in the CDR3. V was shortened by 5 bases and J by 7 bases, with 11 bases between the two germline ends. Germline-derived CDR1 and CDR2 are MNHEY and SMNVEV (reference sequence). The CDR3 coding sequence is TGTGCCAGCAGTGGGGGGTTTGGCGGGGAGCTGTTTTTT. Translation gives CASSGGFGGELFF.

The V call is TRBV7-9, the J call TRBJ2-7, with TRBD1 identical over 7 bases. Germline V gene lookup returns CDR1 SEHNR and CDR2 FQNEAQ (reference sequence). The CDR3 is 14 residues long. The J segment lost 2 bases and the V segment lost 5 bases, leaving 6 bases of the junction unmatched. The chain's CDR3 is CASSQNQGAYEQYF. As DNA, the CDR3 is TGTGCCAGCAGCCAAAATCAGGGGGCCTACGAGCAGTACTTC.

This chain joins TRBV6-6 and TRBJ1-2, with D possibly being TRBD1 (5 bases). V lost 4 bases and J 4 bases, leaving 16 bases between the germline ends. This CDR3 comprises 15 residues. Germline lookup yields CDR1 MNHNY and CDR2 SVGAGI (reference sequence). The CDR3 spells CASSSSGWGSYGYTF. CDR3 nucleotide sequence: TGTGCCAGCAGTTCCTCAGGGTGGGGCTCCTATGGCTACACCTTC.

The chain has TRBV12-5 and TRBJ2-1; D may be TRBD2 (7 bases). Germline V CDR1 and CDR2: LGHNT, FRNRAP. The CDR3 spans 15 residues. The ends were cut back, 6 bases at V and 7 bases at J, with 19 bases in the middle. The DNA of the CDR3 is TGTGCTAGTGGACCCGGACCGGGGAGGGGGAATGAGCAGTTCTTC. It is translated as CASGPGPGRGNEQFF.

The genes are TRBV28 and TRBJ2-1, with 12 bases identical to TRBD2. Trimming took 5 bases from V and 5 from J; bases not matched to a gene: 4. The CDR3 extends over 15 amino acids. In germline, CDR1 is MDHEN, CDR2 SYDVKM. The CDR3 DNA reads as TGTGCCAGCAGTCTACTAGCGGGGGGAGACAATGAGCAGTTCTTC. Encoded protein: CASSLLAGGDNEQFF.

The chain employs TRBV9 and TRBJ2-6; D is uncertain. This CDR3 region has 15 residues. Germline values: CDR1 SGDLS, CDR2 YYNGEE. Trimming removed 0 bases from V and 0 bases from J, with 4 bases in between. The CDR3 nucleotides are TGTGCCAGCAGCGTAGCTCGCTCTGGGGCCAACGTCCTGACTTTC. Its protein product is CASSVARSGANVLTF.

V usage is TRBV7-9 and J usage is TRBJ2-3; possible D gene TRBD2, 6 bases. This CDR3 has 15 amino acids. Deletions cut 2 bases from V and 2 bases from J, with 11 bases between. Looked up from germline, CDR1 is SEHNR and CDR2 is FQNEAQ (reference sequence). CDR3 in DNA: TGTGCCAGCAGCTTACGGGGGAGGAACACAGATACGCAGTATTTT. Protein sequence: CASSLRGRNTDTQYF.

The rearrangement uses TRBV28 and TRBJ1-1; D is undetermined. V lost 5 bases and J 6 bases, leaving 10 bases between the germline ends. The CDR3 runs to 12 residues. Germline V gives CDR1 MDHEN, CDR2 SYDVKM. The CDR3 DNA is TGTGCCAGCAGTAAGGGAACCCCTGAAGCTTTCTTT. It encodes CASSKGTPEAFF.

The sample holds a few counts of this clone. This chain connects TRBV25-1 to TRBJ2-1; 9 bases agree with TRBD1. Germline V CDR1 and CDR2: MGHDK, SYGVNS. With 4 bases clipped from V and 5 bases from J, the junction kept 6 bases outside the gene matches. The CDR3 spans 15 residues. CDR3 region: CASSGGQGSHNEQFF. In nucleotides, the CDR3 is TGTGCCAGCAGTGGGGGACAGGGTAGTCACAATGAGCAGTTCTTC.

This clone appeared a single time. The chain uses TRBV21-1 and TRBJ2-5; the table gives TRBD2 as D, unverified against the DNA. TRBV21-1 is labeled a pseudogene. There are 16 residues in the CDR3. The DNA for the CDR3 is TGTGCCAGCAGCACCCCAAAGGCTAGCGCTCAAGAGACCCAGTACTTC. The encoded protein is CASSTPKASAQETQYF.